The 24 T cell receptor beta chains below come from one sample, sequenced in a study of T cells after posttransplantation cyclophosphamide. Produced via immunoSEQ multiplex PCR; TCRdb's table is partial and in-frame only. This table holds a few thousand clones with no singletons; the top ten claim more than 9%. Busulfan-fludarabine conditioning, marrow transplant, and cyclophosphamide on days +3 and +4 were administered. This specimen was PBMCs, taken after allogeneic stem cell transplant with posttransplant cyclophosphamide. The receptor set was obtained from a male patient between 55 and 70 years old who received an allogeneic stem cell transplant from a related donor and was CMV-positive. Some of these T cells may belong to the graft donor.

In its sample, this clone is medium-sized. The chain carries TRBV6-1 and TRBJ1-1; D perhaps matches TRBD1 (5 bases). Germline V gene sequence: CDR1 MNHNS, CDR2 SASEGT. The V gene lost 2 bases and the J gene lost 2 bases, with 9 bases spanning the gap. This CDR3 is built from 14 residues. The CDR3 DNA is TGTGCCAGCAGTGAAACAGGTCCTAACACTGAAGCTTTCTTT. Protein: CASSETGPNTEAFF.

This clone is classed as medium-sized. CDR3 protein: CSASPYTEAFF. The CDR3 nucleotides read TGCAGTGCTAGCCCCTACACTGAAGCTTTCTTT. The chain carries TRBV20-1 and TRBJ1-1; D remains unclear. Trimming removed 3 bases from V and 3 bases from J, with 5 bases in between. The length of the CDR3 is 11 residues. Germline lookup yields CDR1 DFQATT and CDR2 SNEGSKA (reference sequence).

By its share, this clone is medium-sized. The V call is TRBV27, the J call TRBJ1-2; 9 bases fit TRBD1. CDR1 and CDR2 from the germline V gene are MNHEY and SMNVEV (reference sequence). CDR3 length: 15 amino acids. With 4 bases clipped from V and 3 bases from J, the junction kept 6 bases outside the gene matches. CDR3 amino acids: CASSSGQGLDYGYTF. CDR3 DNA: TGTGCCAGCAGTTCGGGACAGGGCCTTGACTATGGCTACACCTTC.

This clone showed up many times. This sequence joins TRBV10-1 and TRBJ1-2, with 8 bases identical to TRBD1. Germline CDR1 WNHNN, CDR2 SYGVQD (reference sequence). This CDR3 has 15 amino acids. V shed 3 bases and J 7 bases; nucleotides not matched to a gene: 10. The CDR3 DNA reads as TGCGCCAGCAGTGATATGGGCCAGGGGGCATGTGGCTACACCTTC. Translated: CASSDMGQGACGYTF.

This clone was counted many times. V and J are TRBV7-9 and TRBJ1-5; D call uncertain. With 4 bases removed from V and 7 bases from J, the gap between germline ends came to 8 bases. This CDR3 is 12 amino acids long. Germline assignment: CDR1 SEHNR and CDR2 FQNEAQ (reference sequence). For the CDR3, the DNA is TGTGCCAGCAGCTACGACAAGCAGCCCCAGCATTTT. This sequence encodes CASSYDKQPQHF.

By proportion, this clone is medium-sized. J is TRBJ2-7 and V is TRBV5-1; TRBD2 is a possible D gene (5 bases). This CDR3 is 11 amino acids long. V shed 3 bases and J shed 7 bases, with 8 bases lying between them. CDR1 SGHRS and CDR2 YFSETQ come from the germline V gene. The CDR3 region has the DNA TGCGCCAGCAGCTCCTCGGGGGAGCAGTACTTC. Its protein product is CASSSSGEQYF. Full variable domain (rest looked up from reference TRBV5-1 and TRBJ2-7): KAGVTQTPRYLIKTRGQQVTLSCSPISGHRSVSWYQQTPGQGLQFLFEYFSETQRNKGNFPGRFSGRQFSNSRSEMNVSTLELGDSALYLCASSSSGEQYFGPGTRLTVT.

This clone was counted many times. The same CDR3 is also encoded by other DNA sequences in this sample. The V and J genes are TRBV28 and TRBJ1-5; 9 nucleotides align to TRBD1. J gave up 2 bases and V 6 bases, and 5 bases lay outside the gene matches. CDR3 length equals 15 residues. CDR1 is MDHEN, CDR2 SYDVKM, per germline. CDR3: CASSLTGGGNQPQHF. The DNA for the CDR3 is TGTGCCAGCAGCCTCACAGGGGGCGGCAATCAGCCCCAGCATTTT. Full variable domain (outside the CDR3, taken from reference TRBV28 and TRBJ1-5): DVKVTQSSRYLVKRTGEKVFLECVQDMDHENMFWYRQDPGLGLRLIYFSYDVKMKEKGDIPEGYSVSREKKERFSLILESASTNQTSMYLCASSLTGGGNQPQHFGDGTRLSIL.

This clone ranks as medium-sized. CDR3 region: CASSLSGLPYEQYF. Written as DNA, the CDR3 is TGTGCCAGCAGTTTGAGCGGCTTACCATACGAGCAGTACTTC. The chain combines TRBV11-1 with TRBJ2-7; a possible D gene is TRBD2 (5 bases). Per germline, CDR1 SGHAT and CDR2 FQDESV (reference sequence). The CDR3 runs to 14 residues. The V end lost 6 bases, the J end lost 4 bases, and 16 bases lay between the germline ends.

This clone was seen ten or more times. The genes are TRBV9 and TRBJ2-4; TRBD1 aligns across 8 bases. Trimming took 7 bases from V and 1 from J; bases not matched to a gene: 7. CDR3 length: 15 amino acids. Germline-derived CDR1 and CDR2 are SGDLS and YYNGEE. Here the CDR3 reads CASPRDRNAKNIQYF. The CDR3 bases are TGTGCCAGCCCCCGGGACAGGAATGCCAAAAACATTCAGTACTTC.

This clone is deemed medium-sized. V usage is TRBV27 and J usage is TRBJ2-7; no clear D gene. Trimming shortened V by 2 bases and J by 7 bases, and 24 bases separated the two germline ends. The germline V gene has CDR1 MNHEY and CDR2 SMNVEV (reference sequence). CDR3 length: 17 residues. In nucleotides, the CDR3 is TGTGCCAGCAGTTTAGGGCTTTCTTTCGGCAAACCTGGGGAGCAGTACTTC. It encodes CASSLGLSFGKPGEQYF.

This clone is categorized as medium-sized (0.01 to 0.1%). The rearrangement joins TRBV7-9 to TRBJ2-7; the D gene is possibly TRBD1 (6 bases). V dropped 4 bases and J dropped 7 bases, with 17 bases sitting between them. Germline V lookup: CDR1 SEHNR, CDR2 FQNEAQ (reference sequence). The CDR3 has 14 residues. The CDR3, as DNA: TGTGCCAGCAGCTCGACAGGAGCGAGGAGGGAGCAGTACTTC. Amino acids: CASSSTGARREQYF.

This clone is medium-sized by share. This sequence joins TRBV4-1 and TRBJ2-7, with TRBD2 matching over 16 bases. Germline V lookup: CDR1 MGHRA, CDR2 YSYEKL. The CDR3 is made up of 22 amino acids. The junction had 15 bases not matched to a gene; V was cut back by 0 bases and J by 1 base. The CDR3 region has the DNA TGCGCCAGCAGCCAAGATCTTATAGGCTCGGGACTAGCGGGAGGGCCATCCTACGAGCAGTACTTC. Protein product: CASSQDLIGSGLAGGPSYEQYF.

This clone was recorded at least ten times. The rearrangement joins TRBV10-3 to TRBJ2-7; TRBD1 is a possible D gene (7 bases). This CDR3 has 13 residues. V lost 4 bases and J 3 bases, leaving 10 bases between the germline ends. CDR1 is ENHRY, CDR2 SYGVKD, per germline. This CDR3 is CAISAGGGYEQYF. The CDR3 coding sequence is TGTGCCATCAGTGCAGGGGGAGGCTACGAGCAGTACTTC.

This clone was seen at least ten times. This chain connects TRBV9 to TRBJ1-2; D ambiguous. In germline, CDR1 is SGDLS, CDR2 YYNGEE. The CDR3 consists of 13 residues. The ends were cut back, 0 bases at V and 8 bases at J, with 11 bases in the middle. CDR3 amino acids: CASSVVSGSGYTF. As DNA, the CDR3 is TGTGCCAGCAGCGTAGTTTCGGGATCCGGCTACACCTTC. The full variable domain, with the rest looked up from reference TRBV9 and TRBJ1-2, is DSGVTQTPKHLITATGQRVTLRCSPRSGDLSVYWYQQSLDQGLQFLIQYYNGEERAKGNILERFSAQQFPDLHSELNLSSLELGDSALYFCASSVVSGSGYTFGSGTRLTVV.

This clone was seen ten or more times. This chain uses TRBV11-2 with TRBJ2-5; 12 bases map to TRBD2. The trim removed 5 bases at V and 3 bases at J, leaving 4 bases unmatched. Germline V gene data show CDR1 as SGHAT and CDR2 as FQNNGV. The CDR3 is 15 residues long. In DNA form, the CDR3 reads TGTGCCAGCAGCCGCGGACTAGCGGGAAAAGAGACCCAGTACTTC. Its protein product is CASSRGLAGKETQYF.

This clone was counted at least ten times. Here the CDR3 reads CASSPQGANTQYF. For the CDR3, the DNA is TGTGCCAGCAGCCCACAGGGGGCGAATACGCAGTATTTT. The chain joins TRBV5-6 to TRBJ2-3; 9 bases line up with TRBD1. The CDR3 has 13 residues. With V trimmed by 4 bases and J by 7 bases, 4 bases remained unmatched. Germline V CDR1 and CDR2: SGHDT, YYEEEE.

This clone counts as medium-sized. The chain has TRBV18 and TRBJ1-6; TRBD1 aligns across 7 bases. In germline, CDR1 is KGHSH, CDR2 LQKENI. The CDR3 is made up of 14 amino acids. Germline trimming cut 4 bases from V and 6 bases from J; bases unmatched to any gene: 3. This chain's CDR3 is CASSRDSVNSPLHF. In DNA, the CDR3 is TGTGCCAGCTCACGGGACAGTGTTAATTCACCCCTCCACTTT.

The rearrangement joins TRBV7-5 to TRBJ2-3; TRBD2 was called by the table and not checked on the DNA. TRBV7-5 is an annotated pseudogene. This CDR3 spans 14 amino acids. The CDR3 loop reads CASSFSGAADTQYF. In DNA form, the CDR3 reads TGTGCCAGCAGCTTTAGCGGGGCTGCAGATACGCAGTATTTT.

This clone is termed large. The chain's CDR3 is CASSLGPRDRGLFF. The CDR3 DNA is TGTGCCAGCAGCTTAGGGCCCCGGGACAGGGGCCTGTTTTTT. This chain joins TRBV7-2 and TRBJ2-2, with 10 bases identical to TRBD1. Per germline, CDR1 SGHTA and CDR2 FQGNSA. CDR3 length: 14 amino acids. V lost 1 base, J lost 14 bases, and 7 bases stayed unmatched.

This clone was counted at least ten times. The chain carries TRBV28 and TRBJ2-5; 10 bases line up with TRBD1. The germline V gene has CDR1 MDHEN and CDR2 SYDVKM. Unmatched junction bases numbered 5, after V lost 5 bases and J lost 2 bases. The CDR3 spans 15 residues. The CDR3: CASSAGQGIQETQYF. DNA of the CDR3: TGTGCCAGCAGTGCGGGACAGGGGATTCAAGAGACCCAGTACTTC.

In this sample, this clone is medium-sized. The chain has TRBV11-3 and TRBJ2-1; D may be TRBD2 (6 bases). The germline V gene encodes CDR1 SGHNT and CDR2 YENEEA. This CDR3 comprises 14 residues. V was cut by 0 bases and J by 7 bases, with 10 bases left in between. CDR3 in amino acids: CASSLDGSGNEQFF. Here the CDR3 DNA reads TGTGCCAGCAGCTTAGACGGGAGTGGAAATGAGCAGTTCTTC.

By share, this clone counts as medium-sized. The rearrangement joins TRBV6-5 to TRBJ1-6; a possible D gene is TRBD1 (6 bases). CDR3 length equals 16 residues. Trimming took off 6 bases at V and 0 bases at J, with 12 bases between the two ends. The V gene's germline CDR1 is MNHEY and CDR2 SVGAGI. The CDR3 spells CASSYGQSSYNSPLHF. CDR3 sequence (DNA): TGTGCCAGCAGCTACGGACAGTCCTCCTATAATTCACCCCTCCACTTT.

By sample share, this clone is medium-sized. The rearrangement joins TRBV5-4 to TRBJ1-4; D gene unclear. Germline CDR1 SGHNT, CDR2 YYREEE (reference sequence). The CDR3 sequence is 16 residues long. With 3 bases removed from V and 8 bases from J, the gap between germline ends came to 20 bases. CDR3 sequence: CASSSRSGVGVEKLFF. Written as DNA, the CDR3 is TGTGCCAGCAGCTCACGGTCGGGAGTCGGGGTCGAAAAACTGTTTTTT.

This clone was recorded at least ten times. The chain has TRBV23-1 and TRBJ2-3; D may be TRBD2 (6 bases). TRBV23-1 is an ORF, with its function uncertain. The ends were cut back, 4 bases at V and 0 bases at J, with 11 bases in the middle. The CDR3 totals 15 residues. This CDR3 reads CASSLAGNSTDTQYF. The DNA of the CDR3 is TGCGCCAGCAGTCTGGCGGGGAATAGCACAGATACGCAGTATTTT.